The clone carrying this T cell receptor beta chain was detected once. The data originate from a study of blood T cell repertoires in COVID-19. The authors' processing: Amplifying reference gene primers gave estimates of nucleated cell counts. Clones were read by immunoSEQ multiplex PCR, and TCRdb kept only the in-frame ones, dropping some. That table supplies the V and J calls and clone size; D and trimming were determined from the DNA. Of 150,000 or so clones in the sample, about 79% were seen once. CDR3 length: 14 residues. Germline V CDR1 and CDR2: SEHNR, FQNEAQ (reference sequence). Trimming pared 5 bases from V and 1 base from J, leaving 11 bases between.

The chain joins TRBV7-9 to TRBJ2-5; D perhaps matches TRBD1 (6 bases). The sequencing input was PBMCs or T cells enriched from blood (not recorded which). This clonotype originated in a man aged 50 or older who had recovered from COVID-19. CDR3 region: CASSQDRTQETQYF. For the CDR3, the DNA is TGTGCCAGCAGCCAAGACAGGACCCAAGAGACCCAGTACTTC.